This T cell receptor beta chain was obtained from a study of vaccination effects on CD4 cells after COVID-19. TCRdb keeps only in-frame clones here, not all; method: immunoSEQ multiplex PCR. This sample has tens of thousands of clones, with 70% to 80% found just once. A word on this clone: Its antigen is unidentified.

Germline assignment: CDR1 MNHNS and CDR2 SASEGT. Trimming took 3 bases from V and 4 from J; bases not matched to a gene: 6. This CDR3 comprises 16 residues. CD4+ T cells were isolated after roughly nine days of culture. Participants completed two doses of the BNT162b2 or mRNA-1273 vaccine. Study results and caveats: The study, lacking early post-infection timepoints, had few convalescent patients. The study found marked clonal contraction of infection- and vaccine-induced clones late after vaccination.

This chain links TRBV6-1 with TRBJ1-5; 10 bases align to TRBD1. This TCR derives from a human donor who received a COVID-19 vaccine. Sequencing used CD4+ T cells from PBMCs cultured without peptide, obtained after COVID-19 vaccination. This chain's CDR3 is CASSDPWDRGNQPQHF. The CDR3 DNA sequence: TGTGCCAGCAGTGACCCGTGGGACAGGGGAAATCAGCCCCAGCATTTT.